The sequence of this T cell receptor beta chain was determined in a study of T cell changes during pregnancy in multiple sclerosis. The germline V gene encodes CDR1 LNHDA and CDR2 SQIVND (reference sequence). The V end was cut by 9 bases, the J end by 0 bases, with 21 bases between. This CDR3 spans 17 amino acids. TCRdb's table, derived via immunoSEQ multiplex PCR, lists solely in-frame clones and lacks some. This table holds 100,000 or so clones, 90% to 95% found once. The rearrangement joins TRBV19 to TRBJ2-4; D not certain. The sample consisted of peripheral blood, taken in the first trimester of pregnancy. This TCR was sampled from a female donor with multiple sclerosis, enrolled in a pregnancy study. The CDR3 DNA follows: TGTGCCAGAAGTCCGCGATTGTTTCTGCTAGCCAAAAACATTCAGTACTTC. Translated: CARSPRLFLLAKNIQYF. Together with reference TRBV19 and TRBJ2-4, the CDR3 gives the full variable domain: DGGITQSPKYLFRKEGQNVTLSCEQNLNHDAMYWYRQDPGQGLRLIYYSQIVNDFQKGDIAEGYSVSREKKESFPLTVTSAQKNPTAFYLCARSPRLFLLAKNIQYFGAGTRLSVL.